The 20 T cell receptor beta chains below were found in one sample sequenced in a study of blood T cell repertoires in COVID-19. Here immunoSEQ multiplex PCR was the method, and the copy in TCRdb shows in-frame clones only, minus some. The data contain approximately 240,000 clones, 70% to 90% of them singletons. The sequenced sample consisted of peripheral blood. These receptors were obtained from a woman under 30 who had recovered from COVID-19.

V and J are TRBV6-6 and TRBJ1-5; 8 bases fit TRBD1. The V segment lost 2 bases and the J segment 5 bases; nucleotides outside the gene matches: 5. CDR1 MNHNY and CDR2 SVGAGI come from the germline V gene (reference sequence). The CDR3 length is 15 residues. The CDR3 DNA is TGTGCCAGCAGTTACCCCGGACAGGGATATCAGCCCCAGCATTTT. Protein sequence: CASSYPGQGYQPQHF.

There are a few counts of this clone. CDR3 protein: CAISVVEGAKNEQFF. CDR3 nucleotide sequence: TGTGCCATCTCCGTGGTGGAGGGGGCTAAGAATGAGCAGTTCTTC. The rearrangement links TRBV6-4 to TRBJ2-1; D might be TRBD1 (7 bases). The CDR3 consists of 15 residues. Germline V gene sequence: CDR1 MRHNA, CDR2 SNTAGT. Deletions cut 10 bases from V and 7 bases from J, with 23 bases between.

The chain carries TRBV27 and TRBJ2-7; TRBD2 agrees at 7 bases. The CDR3 covers 14 residues. Per germline, CDR1 MNHEY and CDR2 SMNVEV (reference sequence). Germline trimming cut 4 bases from V and 0 bases from J; bases unmatched to any gene: 3. The CDR3 is CASSSLASSYEQYF. In DNA, the CDR3 is TGTGCCAGCAGTTCACTAGCGAGCTCCTACGAGCAGTACTTC.

This clone appeared once. The chain employs TRBV6-4 and TRBJ2-1, with 8 bases matching TRBD1. From germline, CDR1 is MRHNA and CDR2 SNTAGT. CDR3 length equals 14 residues. The V and J ends lost 5 bases and 8 bases, in that order; junction bases with no gene match: 8. CDR3 sequence (DNA): TGTGCCAGCAGTTACGGACCAGGGGGCGATGAGCAGTTCTTC. Translation gives CASSYGPGGDEQFF.

The chain has TRBV6-5 and TRBJ1-1, with D perhaps TRBD1 (6 bases). Trimming shortened V by 4 bases and J by 4 bases, and 13 bases separated the two germline ends. This CDR3 contains 14 residues. In germline, CDR1 is MNHEY, CDR2 SVGAGI. CDR3 nucleotide sequence: TGTGCCAGCAGTTCACAGGGATCGGTCACTGAAGCTTTCTTT. Amino acids: CASSSQGSVTEAFF.

This sequence joins TRBV19 and TRBJ1-3; D is unclear. Germline V CDR1 and CDR2: LNHDA, SQIVND (reference sequence). The germline V and J ends were trimmed by 6 bases and 3 bases, with 9 bases remaining between them. This CDR3 comprises 13 residues. Written as DNA, the CDR3 is TGTGCCAGTAGCAATGCGGGTGGAAACACCATATATTTT. This encodes CASSNAGGNTIYF.

The rearrangement joins TRBV4-2 to TRBJ2-1, with 8 nucleotides matching TRBD2. J lost 10 bases, V lost 0 bases, and 11 bases had no gene match. Germline loops: CDR1 LGHNA, CDR2 YNFKEQ. This CDR3 has 16 residues. The CDR3: CASSQETSGARGEQFF. For the CDR3, the DNA is TGTGCCAGCAGCCAAGAAACTAGCGGAGCAAGGGGGGAGCAGTTCTTC.

In its sample, this clone was seen a few times. The V gene is TRBV7-8, the J gene TRBJ1-2; 9 bases align to TRBD1. This CDR3 is built from 16 residues. Germline loops: CDR1 SGHVS, CDR2 FQNEAQ. J gave up 6 bases and V 0 bases, and 8 bases lay outside the gene matches. CDR3 protein: CASSLASGTGYHGYTF. The CDR3 bases are TGTGCCAGCAGCTTAGCCTCCGGGACAGGGTATCATGGCTACACCTTC. Looking up the rest from reference TRBV7-8 and TRBJ1-2 gives the full variable domain: GAGVSQSPRYKVAKRGQDVALRCDPISGHVSLFWYQQALGQGPEFLTYFQNEAQLDKSGLPSDRFFAERPEGSVSTLKIQRTQQEDSAVYLCASSLASGTGYHGYTFGSGTRLTVV.

This chain joins TRBV9 and TRBJ1-4, with TRBD1 matching 11 bases. The CDR3 runs 14 residues. Per the germline V gene, CDR1 is SGDLS and CDR2 is YYNGEE. Trimming took 4 bases from V and 15 from J; bases not matched to a gene: 11. The CDR3 bases are TGTGCCAGCAGCCCTAGGACAGGGGGCGGAACTTTGTTTTTT. This encodes CASSPRTGGGTLFF. The entire variable domain, with the rest obtained from reference TRBV9 and TRBJ1-4, is as follows: DSGVTQTPKHLITATGQRVTLRCSPRSGDLSVYWYQQSLDQGLQFLIQYYNGEERAKGNILERFSAQQFPDLHSELNLSSLELGDSALYFCASSPRTGGGTLFFGSGTQLSVL.

This chain links TRBV29-1 with TRBJ2-1; TRBD2 matches 11 bases. The CDR3 sequence is 19 residues long. J was trimmed by 1 base and V by 2 bases; bases with no gene match: 13. The germline gives CDR1 SQVTM, CDR2 ANQGSEA. CDR3 loop: CSVEPEPGTSGNSYNEQFF. CDR3 DNA sequence: TGCAGCGTTGAACCCGAGCCCGGGACTAGCGGAAATTCCTACAATGAGCAGTTCTTC.

This chain links TRBV15 with TRBJ1-5; the D gene is possibly TRBD1 (5 bases). V was clipped by 4 bases and J by 4 bases, with 14 bases between them. The CDR3 is made up of 15 amino acids. Germline values: CDR1 LNHNV, CDR2 YYDKDF (reference sequence). The CDR3 reads CATSKTLGPNQPQHF. The CDR3, as DNA: TGTGCCACCAGCAAAACCTTGGGGCCAAATCAGCCCCAGCATTTT.

This chain uses TRBV3-1 (or the pseudogene TRBV3-2) with TRBJ2-5; 10 bases map to TRBD2. Germline V gene data show CDR1 as LGHDT and CDR2 as YNNKEL (reference sequence). Unmatched junction bases numbered 14, after V lost 2 bases and J lost 5 bases. The CDR3 runs to 18 residues. CDR3 DNA: TGTGCCAGCAGCCAATTTAGCGGGAGGCCCCAGACGGGGGAGACCCAGTACTTC. It translates to CASSQFSGRPQTGETQYF.

The chain has TRBV3-1 (or the pseudogene TRBV3-2) and TRBJ1-2, with TRBD1 identical over 8 bases. There are 15 residues in the CDR3. Per germline, CDR1 LGHDT and CDR2 YNNKEL (reference sequence). J was trimmed by 5 bases and V by 4 bases; bases with no gene match: 9. CDR3 nucleotide sequence: TGTGCCAGCAGCCTTAGCTTAGACAGGGGATATGGCTACACCTTC. Translated, it gives CASSLSLDRGYGYTF.

This clone has just a few counts. This chain joins TRBV25-1 and TRBJ1-1, with 9 bases that match TRBD1. Germline-derived CDR1 and CDR2 are MGHDK and SYGVNS. This CDR3 spans 12 amino acids. The junction had 7 bases not matched to a gene; V was cut back by 6 bases and J by 11 bases. CDR3 sequence (DNA): TGTGCCAGCAGGACAGGGGGTTGGTTTGCTTTCTTT. Protein sequence: CASRTGGWFAFF.

The gene calls are TRBV6-2 or TRBV6-3 and TRBJ2-7; 14 bases fit TRBD2. The trim removed 7 bases at V and 0 bases at J, leaving 11 bases unmatched. Germline CDR1 reads MNHEY; CDR2 reads SVGEGT. The CDR3 is made up of 18 amino acids. CDR3 in DNA: TGTGCCAGCATCCCCCGGACTAGCGGGAGGCCGAGCTCCTACGAGCAGTACTTC. It yields the protein CASIPRTSGRPSSYEQYF.

The chain uses TRBV30 and TRBJ2-4, with D hard to call. Germline loops: CDR1 GTSNPN, CDR2 SVGIG (reference sequence). Trimming took 6 bases from V and 0 from J, leaving 9 bases between them. This CDR3 has 13 residues. CDR3: CACPGIAKNIQYF. The CDR3 coding sequence is TGTGCCTGTCCAGGCATAGCCAAAAACATTCAGTACTTC.

This clone was recorded once. The V gene is TRBV7-9, the J gene TRBJ2-1, with a tentative D call TRBD2 (6 bases). V dropped 2 bases and J dropped 8 bases, with 16 bases sitting between them. The CDR3 is 15 residues long. The germline V gene encodes CDR1 SEHNR and CDR2 FQNEAQ (reference sequence). In DNA, the CDR3 is TGTGCCAGCAGCTTATCCGGGCTAGCGACCGATGAGCAGTTCTTC. Translating it yields CASSLSGLATDEQFF.

As DNA, the CDR3 is TGTGCCAGCAGCTACCAACAGAGGGTCGACCAGCCCCAGCATTTT. Translated, it gives CASSYQQRVDQPQHF. This chain joins TRBV7-2 and TRBJ1-5; no firm D call. This CDR3 is built from 15 residues. With 4 bases removed from V and 7 bases from J, the gap between germline ends came to 17 bases. CDR1 and CDR2 from the germline V gene are SGHTA and FQGNSA.

This clone was seen only once. The V gene is TRBV7-6, the J gene TRBJ1-5, with TRBD1 matching 7 bases. V gave up 5 bases and J gave up 6 bases; unmatched junction bases: 7. Germline V gene lookup returns CDR1 SGHVS and CDR2 FNYEAQ. There are 14 residues in the CDR3. CDR3 amino acids: CASSRDSGRQPQHF. The CDR3 DNA is TGTGCCAGCAGCCGGGACAGCGGGCGTCAGCCCCAGCATTTT.

The V call is TRBV6-5, the J call TRBJ1-1, with 9 bases fitting TRBD1. This CDR3 contains 14 residues. The junction had 5 bases not matched to a gene; V was cut back by 4 bases and J by 5 bases. CDR1 is MNHEY and CDR2 is SVGAGI in the germline V gene. DNA of the CDR3: TGTGCCAGCAGTTGGGACAGGGAGGATACTGAAGCTTTCTTT. Translating it yields CASSWDREDTEAFF.